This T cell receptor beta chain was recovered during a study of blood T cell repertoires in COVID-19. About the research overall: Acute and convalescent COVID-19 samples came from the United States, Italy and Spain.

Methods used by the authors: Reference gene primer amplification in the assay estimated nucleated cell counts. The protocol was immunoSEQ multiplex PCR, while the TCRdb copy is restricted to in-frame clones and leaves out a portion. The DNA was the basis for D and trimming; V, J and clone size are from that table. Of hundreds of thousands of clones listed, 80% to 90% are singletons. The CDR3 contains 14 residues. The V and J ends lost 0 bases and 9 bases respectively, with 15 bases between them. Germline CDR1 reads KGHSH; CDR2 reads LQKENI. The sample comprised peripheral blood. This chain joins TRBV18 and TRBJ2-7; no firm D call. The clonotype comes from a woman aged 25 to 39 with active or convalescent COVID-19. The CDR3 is CASSPPTELPRQYF. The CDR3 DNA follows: TGTGCCAGCTCACCACCGACGGAGCTTCCCCGGCAGTACTTC.